This T cell receptor (beta chain) derives from a study of blood T cell repertoires in COVID-19. Per the original data handling: Amplified reference gene primers provided the basis for estimating nucleated cell counts. The repertoire was sequenced with immunoSEQ multiplex PCR; TCRdb's copy has only in-frame clones and lacks some. V and J calls and clone size are copied from that table; D and trimming were computed from the DNA. Among 150,000 to 200,000 clones listed, under 90% were seen once. This CDR3 contains 13 residues. V was clipped by 8 bases and J by 3 bases, with 14 bases between them. Per germline, CDR1 LNHNV and CDR2 YYDKDF (reference sequence).

This TCR was recovered from a man in his sixties with acute or convalescent COVID-19. The V and J genes are TRBV15 and TRBJ2-7; D is undetermined. The sequenced material came from peripheral blood. Here the CDR3 DNA reads TGTGCCACCGGAGCCCGAACTGGCTACGAGCAGTACTTC. Translated, it gives CATGARTGYEQYF.